The clone carrying this TCR beta chain was detected only a few times. What it recognizes is unknown. This specimen belongs to a study of OX40 agonist ivuxolimab in advanced cancers. On the study more broadly: Patients received intravenous ivuxolimab every 2 weeks at 0.01 to 10 mg/kg. Prior anti-PD-1, anti-PD-L1 or anti-CTLA-4 therapy did not bar entry, and approximately 40% had some. Study observations and caveats: Expanded clones were, on average, more numerous among CD8+ T cells than CD4+. Dose levels from 0.1 to 3.0 mg/kg saw CD4+ and CD8+ blood T cells expand clonally by week 6.

Germline trimming cut 5 bases from V and 5 bases from J; bases unmatched to any gene: 6. Germline-derived CDR1 and CDR2 are GTSNPN and SVGIG (reference sequence). CDR3 size: 13 residues. Only in-frame clones appear in the TCRdb table, and some are missing; sequencing was by immunoSEQ multiplex PCR. The sample has about 66,000 clones; roughly 87% are singletons. The source was CD4+ or CD8+ T cells sorted from blood, collected in a trial of the OX40 agonist ivuxolimab. The receptor was isolated from an adult with an advanced solid tumor such as melanoma, head and neck, liver or kidney cancer. The chain joins TRBV30 to TRBJ1-5; 7 bases match TRBD1. The CDR3, as DNA: TGTGCCTGGGGTTCAGGGGGAGATCAGCCCCAGCATTTT. The encoded protein is CAWGSGGDQPQHF.